Below are 10 T cell receptor beta chains sequenced from a single sample in a study of regulatory T cells in long-lasting Graves disease. Arm-PCR of CDR3 regions and iRepertoire HTBI primers were the basis on which TCR beta libraries were built. A single record per CDR3 protein comes from TCRdb applying MiXCR to the multiplex PCR reads. This sample yields approximately 540,000 distinct CDR3 sequences, of which about 12% are seen a single time; almost 9% belongs to the top ten. The sample's time point: newly diagnosed GD, antithyroid drugs for less than 3 months. Extracted PBMC RNA gave rise to the TCR library. This same sample was also taken into another study, of T cells in Graves' hyperthyroidism and ophthalmopathy.

The sequencing here drew on peripheral blood mononuclear cells (PBMCs), taken at new diagnosis, from a patient treated with antithyroid drugs. The receptors were gathered from a woman in her 30s with Graves disease.

This clonotype was counted ten times or more. V gene TRBV28 combines with J gene TRBJ2-7, with 8 bases fitting TRBD2. V was clipped by 7 bases and J by 0 bases; unmatched bases: 8. The CDR3 loop spans 15 amino acids. Per germline, CDR1 MDHEN and CDR2 SYDVKM. The CDR3 spells CASMEAGALSYEQYF. The CDR3 DNA follows: TGTGCCAGCATGGAAGCGGGAGCGCTCTCCTACGAGCAGTACTTC.

This clonotype was seen a handful of times. CDR3 protein: CSARAPLWSTYEQYF. CDR3 nucleotides: TGCAGTGCTAGAGCTCCGCTGTGGAGCACCTACGAGCAGTACTTC. This chain uses TRBV20-1 with TRBJ2-7; no reliable D call. Germline assignment: CDR1 DFQATT and CDR2 SNEGSKA (reference sequence). The CDR3 has 15 amino acids. V lost 1 base, J lost 2 bases, and 15 bases lay in between.

V gene TRBV11-3 combines with J gene TRBJ2-7, with TRBD2 matching 10 bases. Germline CDR1 and CDR2: SGHNT and YENEEA. The CDR3 contains 17 residues. Unmatched junction bases numbered 10, after V lost 2 bases and J lost 3 bases. CDR3 DNA sequence: TGTGCCAGCAGCTTATGGCCTAGCGGGAGACGTGGCTACGAGCAGTACTTC. It is translated as CASSLWPSGRRGYEQYF.

The chain has TRBV7-6 and TRBJ2-1; D uncertain. Germline V lookup: CDR1 SGHVS, CDR2 FNYEAQ. There are 16 residues in the CDR3. With 1 base removed from V and 2 bases from J, the gap between germline ends came to 12 bases. The CDR3: CASSLEAHSAYNEQFF. The CDR3 DNA reads TGTGCCAGCAGCTTAGAAGCGCACTCAGCCTACAATGAGCAGTTCTTC. The full variable domain, completed using reference TRBV7-6 and TRBJ2-1, is GAGVSQSPRYKVTKRGQDVALRCDPISGHVSLYWYRQALGQGPEFLTYFNYEAQQDKSGLPNDRFSAERPEGSISTLTIQRTEQRDSAMYRCASSLEAHSAYNEQFFGPGTRLTVL.

The sample holds many counts of this clonotype. The chain combines TRBV7-2 with TRBJ2-1; a possible D gene is TRBD2 (6 bases). The germline V gene has CDR1 SGHTA and CDR2 FQGNSA. This CDR3 has 13 residues. Trimming stripped 5 bases from V and 15 bases from J, with 20 bases between. Here the CDR3 DNA reads TGTGCCAGCAGCCCCCTCGGGACTTTTTGGAGGTTCTTC. Its protein product is CASSPLGTFWRFF.

This clonotype was seen at least ten times. V is TRBV12-3 or TRBV12-4 and J is TRBJ2-2, with 15 bases aligning to TRBD2. The J segment lost 1 base and the V segment lost 5 bases, leaving 5 bases of the junction unmatched. This CDR3 is 18 amino acids long. The CDR3 region has the DNA TGTGCCAGCAGTCCGACGGGACTAGCGGGAGGGAACACCGGGGAGCTGTTTTTT. Translated: CASSPTGLAGGNTGELFF.

The table lists this clonotype with many counts. The chain couples TRBV7-2 to TRBJ1-1, with D tentatively TRBD1 (5 bases). Deletions cut 7 bases from V and 1 base from J, with 13 bases between. This CDR3 has 14 amino acids. The V gene's germline CDR1 is SGHTA and CDR2 FQGNSA. CDR3 sequence: CASMGGRTNTEAFF. The DNA of the CDR3 is TGTGCCAGCATGGGGGGGAGAACGAACACTGAAGCTTTCTTT.

Ten or more counts support this clonotype. The chain uses TRBV5-5 and TRBJ2-3, with no clear D. Trimming took off 2 bases at V and 4 bases at J, with 5 bases between the two ends. CDR1 is SGHKS and CDR2 is YYEKEE in the germline V gene (reference sequence). This CDR3 region has 12 residues. CDR3 sequence reads: CASSLRADTQYF. In nucleotides, the CDR3 is TGTGCCAGCAGCTTACGGGCAGATACGCAGTATTTT.

This clonotype was seen at least ten times. J is TRBJ2-5 and V is TRBV27; 10 bases line up with TRBD1. CDR1 is MNHEY, CDR2 SMNVEV, per germline (reference sequence). The V and J ends lost 7 bases and 5 bases, in that order; junction bases with no gene match: 16. The CDR3 consists of 17 residues. The CDR3 spells CASTPPPGQGLRETQYF. The CDR3 nucleotides read TGTGCCAGCACCCCGCCCCCGGGACAGGGGTTGAGGGAGACCCAGTACTTC.

Only a few counts were recorded for this clonotype. The rearrangement uses TRBV18 and TRBJ1-6; D is ambiguous. The ends were cut back, 2 bases at V and 10 bases at J, with 24 bases in the middle. The CDR3 is 18 amino acids. Germline loops: CDR1 KGHSH, CDR2 LQKENI. CDR3 sequence reads: CASSPSYISVGGGSPLHF. The DNA of the CDR3 is TGTGCCAGCTCACCATCGTATATATCCGTGGGCGGCGGCTCACCCCTCCACTTT.